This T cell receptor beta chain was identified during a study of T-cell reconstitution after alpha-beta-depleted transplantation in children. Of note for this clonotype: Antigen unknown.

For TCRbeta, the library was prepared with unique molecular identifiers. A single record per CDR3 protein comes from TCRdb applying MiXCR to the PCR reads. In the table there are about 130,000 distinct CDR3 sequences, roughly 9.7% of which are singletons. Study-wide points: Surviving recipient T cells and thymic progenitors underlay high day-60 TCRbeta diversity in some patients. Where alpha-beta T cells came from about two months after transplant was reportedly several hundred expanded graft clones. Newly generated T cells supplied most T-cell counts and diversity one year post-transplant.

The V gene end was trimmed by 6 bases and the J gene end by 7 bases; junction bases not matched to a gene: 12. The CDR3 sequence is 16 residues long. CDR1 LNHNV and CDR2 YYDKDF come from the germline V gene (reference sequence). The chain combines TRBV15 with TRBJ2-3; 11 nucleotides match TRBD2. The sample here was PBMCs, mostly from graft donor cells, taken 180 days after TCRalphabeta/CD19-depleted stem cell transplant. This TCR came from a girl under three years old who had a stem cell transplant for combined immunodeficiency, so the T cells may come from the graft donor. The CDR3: CATRRPTSGNLNTQYF. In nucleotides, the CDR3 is TGTGCCACCAGGAGACCGACTAGCGGGAATCTAAATACGCAGTATTTT.